The 26 T cell receptor beta chains presented below share a single source sample, sequenced in a study of shared clonotypes between healthy human individuals. Positive CCR7 selection of CD45RO-negative cells yielded the naive CD8 cells, and terminally differentiated effector memory CD45RA+ cells were excluded. Libraries were prepared by immunoSEQ multiplex PCR; TCRdb keeps only in-frame clonotypes and omits some of them. The sample gives millions of clones, approximately 94% of which show up once; roughly 1.8% is in the top ten. Sequencing input: naive CD8+ T cells from PBMCs. All receptors derive from a man aged 18 to 29 in good health. Some clones in this sample may be carry-over from other donors' samples.

This clone was seen just once. The chain uses TRBV10-2 and TRBJ2-1, with no clear D. The CDR3 is 12 amino acids. V was trimmed by 8 bases and J by 3 bases, leaving 8 bases between them. The germline CDR1 and CDR2 sequences are WSHSY and SAAADI. The CDR3: CASGLHYNEQFF. The CDR3 nucleotides read TGCGCCAGCGGATTGCACTACAATGAGCAGTTCTTC.

This clone was recorded once. The chain links TRBV9 to TRBJ2-1; possibly TRBD1 for D (6 bases). The CDR3 consists of 15 residues. Germline V gene sequence: CDR1 SGDLS, CDR2 YYNGEE. The V end was cut by 6 bases, the J end by 6 bases, with 19 bases between. The CDR3 DNA sequence: TGTGCCAGCAACATTGCAGGGGCCCCCGGCAATGAGCAGTTCTTC. Its protein product is CASNIAGAPGNEQFF. The full variable domain, in which reference TRBV9 and TRBJ2-1 provide the parts outside the CDR3, is DSGVTQTPKHLITATGQRVTLRCSPRSGDLSVYWYQQSLDQGLQFLIQYYNGEERAKGNILERFSAQQFPDLHSELNLSSLELGDSALYFCASNIAGAPGNEQFFGPGTRLTVL.

V usage is TRBV6-6 and J usage is TRBJ1-1, with 8 bases identical to TRBD1. Losses at the gene ends were 5 bases for V and 1 base for J; bases not matched to a gene: 3. Per germline, CDR1 MNHNY and CDR2 SVGAGI (reference sequence). This CDR3 is built from 14 residues. DNA of the CDR3: TGTGCCAGCAGTCCCACAGGGGGGAACACTGAAGCTTTCTTT. Translated, it gives CASSPTGGNTEAFF.

This clone was found a few times. The chain couples TRBV30 to TRBJ1-1; D is unresolved. The CDR3 loop spans 11 amino acids. CDR1 is GTSNPN and CDR2 is SVGIG in the germline V gene (reference sequence). Trimming removed 5 bases from V and 10 bases from J, with 14 bases in between. CDR3 residues: CAWDLGGGAFF. In DNA form, the CDR3 reads TGTGCCTGGGACCTAGGCGGTGGAGCTTTCTTT.

As for this clone: This sample includes further DNA sequences coding for the same CDR3. The chain links TRBV27 to TRBJ2-3; the D gene could be TRBD1 or TRBD2 (5 bases each). The CDR3 is made up of 16 amino acids. The ends were cut back, 2 bases at V and 2 bases at J, with 14 bases in the middle. Germline V lookup: CDR1 MNHEY, CDR2 SMNVEV (reference sequence). CDR3 sequence: CASSLLGTSHTDTQYF. The CDR3 DNA is TGTGCCAGCAGTTTACTTGGGACGTCACACACAGATACGCAGTATTTT.

The V call is TRBV7-9, the J call TRBJ2-7; D could derive from TRBD1 or TRBD2 (5 bases each). The CDR3 extends over 13 amino acids. CDR1 is SEHNR, CDR2 FQNEAQ, per germline (reference sequence). Trimming cost V 10 bases and J 2 bases, with 15 bases left between them. The CDR3 nucleotides are TGTGCCACGGGACCCCAACCCACCTACGAGCAGTACTTC. Its translation: CATGPQPTYEQYF.

This chain joins TRBV27 and TRBJ2-7, with 7 bases identical to TRBD1. The trim removed 7 bases at V and 2 bases at J, leaving 8 bases unmatched. CDR3 length: 14 residues. The germline V gene encodes CDR1 MNHEY and CDR2 SMNVEV (reference sequence). The CDR3 region has the DNA TGTGCCAGCAAGAGGGGGCTCTCCACCTACGAGCAGTACTTC. The encoded protein is CASKRGLSTYEQYF.

To note about this clone: Other DNA sequences in the same sample also yield this CDR3. The chain is built from TRBV5-4 and TRBJ2-7; the D gene is possibly TRBD1 (5 bases). Between the trimmed V and J ends, which lost 4 bases and 5 bases, there was a span of 7 bases. From germline, CDR1 is SGHNT and CDR2 YYREEE (reference sequence). The CDR3 contains 11 residues. The CDR3, as DNA: TGTGCCAGCAGCCTAGGGGACGAGCAGTACTTC. Its protein product is CASSLGDEQYF.

The chain uses TRBV11-2 and TRBJ2-7; D uncertain. This CDR3 has 11 amino acids. Germline assignment: CDR1 SGHAT and CDR2 FQNNGV. V was trimmed by 5 bases and J by 7 bases, leaving 9 bases between them. The CDR3 nucleotides are TGTGCCAGCAGCCCGTCGGCGGAGCAGTACTTC. Its protein product is CASSPSAEQYF.

The chain links TRBV4-1 to TRBJ1-1; the D gene is possibly TRBD1 (5 bases). The V end was cut by 4 bases, the J end by 5 bases, with 17 bases between. This CDR3 spans 15 amino acids. Germline V gives CDR1 MGHRA, CDR2 YSYEKL. The CDR3 protein is CASSPLGEGRTEAFF. CDR3 nucleotide sequence: TGCGCCAGCAGCCCCCTAGGGGAAGGGAGGACTGAAGCTTTCTTT.

This sequence joins TRBV15 and TRBJ2-7, with D perhaps assigned TRBD1 or TRBD2 (5 bases each). The CDR3 is made up of 14 amino acids. Between the trimmed V and J ends, which lost 1 base and 2 bases, there was a span of 9 bases. The germline CDR1 and CDR2 sequences are LNHNV and YYDKDF (reference sequence). CDR3 protein: CATSRGDGAYEQYF. CDR3 sequence (DNA): TGTGCCACCAGCAGAGGGGACGGGGCCTACGAGCAGTACTTC.

This chain joins TRBV15 and TRBJ2-1; D is uncertain. Trimming cost V 5 bases and J 3 bases, with 8 bases left between them. Looked up from germline, CDR1 is LNHNV and CDR2 is YYDKDF (reference sequence). This CDR3 is 13 amino acids long. The CDR3 sequence is CATSGVGYNEQFF. The CDR3 DNA reads as TGTGCCACCAGCGGGGTGGGCTACAATGAGCAGTTCTTC.

The chain employs TRBV15 and TRBJ2-1; either TRBD1 or TRBD2 may supply D (5 bases each). Germline V gives CDR1 LNHNV, CDR2 YYDKDF (reference sequence). V lost 3 bases and J 4 bases, leaving 19 bases between the germline ends. The CDR3 extends over 17 amino acids. The CDR3 here is CATSSEHSGTAYNEQFF. CDR3 DNA sequence: TGTGCCACCAGCAGCGAGCACTCCGGGACCGCGTACAATGAGCAGTTCTTC.

This chain joins TRBV7-9 and TRBJ1-1, with D unresolved. V lost 8 bases to trimming and J lost 2 bases, with 12 bases between them. The germline V gene has CDR1 SEHNR and CDR2 FQNEAQ (reference sequence). There are 13 residues in the CDR3. The CDR3 DNA sequence: TGTGCCAGCTTGAGCCCCATTAACACTGAAGCTTTCTTT. As protein: CASLSPINTEAFF.

The chain is built from TRBV7-3 and TRBJ1-2; D call uncertain. The CDR3 runs 15 residues. From germline, CDR1 is SGHTA and CDR2 FQGTGA. V lost 1 base, J lost 2 bases, and 11 bases lay in between. Here the CDR3 DNA reads TGTGCCAGCAGCTTAAACGGAGCGTCCAACTATGGCTACACCTTC. It yields the protein CASSLNGASNYGYTF.

The rearrangement links TRBV19 to TRBJ2-1; D remains ambiguous. V lost 2 bases, J lost 2 bases, and 13 bases lay in between. There are 16 residues in the CDR3. Germline CDR1 is LNHDA and CDR2 is SQIVND (reference sequence). The CDR3 region is CASSIFRQAPYNEQFF. The DNA for the CDR3 is TGTGCCAGTAGTATATTCCGCCAGGCCCCCTACAATGAGCAGTTCTTC.

The chain has TRBV27 and TRBJ2-3; 8 bases align to TRBD2. This CDR3 has 17 residues. Germline CDR1 is MNHEY and CDR2 is SMNVEV (reference sequence). With V trimmed by 2 bases and J by 7 bases, 14 bases remained unmatched. The CDR3 region is CASSLPRVSGAVHTQYF. CDR3 DNA sequence: TGTGCCAGCAGTTTACCCAGGGTTAGCGGGGCCGTGCATACGCAGTATTTT.

The chain combines TRBV2 with TRBJ2-5; D is possibly TRBD2 (5 bases). CDR1 and CDR2 from the germline V gene are SNHLY and FYNNEI. V was clipped by 2 bases and J by 0 bases, with 13 bases between them. This CDR3 is built from 16 residues. CDR3: CASSERRTVYQETQYF. The CDR3 DNA is TGTGCCAGCAGTGAAAGGAGGACGGTGTACCAAGAGACCCAGTACTTC.

This clone has just a few counts. The CDR3 here is CASSMGGTEAFF. CDR3 sequence (DNA): TGTGCCAGCAGCATGGGGGGAACTGAAGCTTTCTTT. The chain couples TRBV7-3 to TRBJ1-1; D might be TRBD1 (5 bases). Looked up from germline, CDR1 is SGHTA and CDR2 is FQGTGA. Trimming left V 5 bases short and J 5 bases short, with 9 bases between. The CDR3 loop spans 12 amino acids.

The chain carries TRBV9 and TRBJ2-1; no clear D. From germline, CDR1 is SGDLS and CDR2 YYNGEE. Trimming removed 4 bases from V and 6 bases from J, with 8 bases in between. This CDR3 is built from 12 residues. The chain's CDR3 is CASSPHANEQFF. CDR3 coding DNA: TGTGCCAGCAGCCCACACGCCAATGAGCAGTTCTTC.

V is TRBV15 and J is TRBJ2-2; the D gene is possibly TRBD1 (5 bases). Germline V gives CDR1 LNHNV, CDR2 YYDKDF (reference sequence). V lost 8 bases and J 2 bases, leaving 21 bases between the germline ends. The CDR3 is 17 residues long. CDR3 coding DNA: TGTGCCACCCCCATCCGAGACAGAGAGATAAACACCGGGGAGCTGTTTTTT. Translated: CATPIRDREINTGELFF.

This clone has a single count. The genes are TRBV21-1 and TRBJ2-5; the tabulated D call, TRBD2, remains unverified against the DNA. TRBV21-1 is marked as a pseudogene. CDR3 size: 20 residues. Here the CDR3 reads CASSAPIPGLAGGIGETQYF. The CDR3, as DNA: TGTGCCAGCAGCGCACCTATACCGGGACTAGCGGGAGGAATAGGAGAGACCCAGTACTTC.

The J gene is TRBJ2-5, the V gene TRBV19, with a possible D match to TRBD2 (5 bases). V was shortened by 1 base and J by 2 bases, with 14 bases between the two germline ends. CDR3 length equals 16 residues. Germline V gene data show CDR1 as LNHDA and CDR2 as SQIVND (reference sequence). The CDR3 DNA reads TGTGCCAGTAGTATAGCTGAGCGGAGGTATCAAGAGACCCAGTACTTC. Its translation: CASSIAERRYQETQYF. The complete variable domain, with remaining parts taken from reference TRBV19 and TRBJ2-5, reads DGGITQSPKYLFRKEGQNVTLSCEQNLNHDAMYWYRQDPGQGLRLIYYSQIVNDFQKGDIAEGYSVSREKKESFPLTVTSAQKNPTAFYLCASSIAERRYQETQYFGPGTRLLVL.

The chain combines TRBV6-6 with TRBJ2-7; TRBD2 agrees at 7 bases. The CDR3 totals 15 residues. J was trimmed by 3 bases and V by 2 bases; bases with no gene match: 7. The germline V gene encodes CDR1 MNHNY and CDR2 SVGAGI (reference sequence). CDR3 in amino acids: CASSYEGGAFYEQYF. CDR3 coding DNA: TGTGCCAGCAGTTACGAGGGAGGGGCCTTCTACGAGCAGTACTTC.

This sequence joins TRBV19 and TRBJ1-3, with D tentatively TRBD1 (5 bases). The CDR3 consists of 17 residues. V was trimmed by 3 bases and J by 0 bases, leaving 15 bases between them. Germline V CDR1 and CDR2: LNHDA, SQIVND (reference sequence). Written as DNA, the CDR3 is TGTGCCAGTAGTATTGGGGCAGACTTCTACTCTGGAAACACCATATATTTT. It yields the protein CASSIGADFYSGNTIYF.

The chain recombines TRBV28 with TRBJ2-1, with 13 bases lining up with TRBD2. The ends lost 2 bases at V and 14 bases at J; junction bases unmatched: 6. CDR1 and CDR2 from the germline V gene are MDHEN and SYDVKM. The CDR3 is 14 amino acids. The DNA for the CDR3 is TGTGCCAGCAGTTTAGGACTAGCGGGAGTCGAGGAGTTCTTC. This gives the protein CASSLGLAGVEEFF.